This T cell receptor (beta chain) was sequenced in a study of blood T cell repertoires in COVID-19. Study background: Acute and convalescent COVID-19 samples came from the United States, Italy and Spain.

The germline V gene has CDR1 LGHNA and CDR2 YSLEER. Trimming cost V 0 bases and J 5 bases; bases outside gene matches: 3. This CDR3 spans 16 amino acids. TCRdb's copy holds only in-frame clones and misses some; the assay was immunoSEQ multiplex PCR. In the table there are 120,000 or so clones, 85% of which are singletons. Material for sequencing was peripheral blood. The chain links TRBV4-3 to TRBJ2-1; 11 nucleotides match TRBD2. This receptor was identified in a woman aged 80 or older with acute or convalescent COVID-19. The CDR3 DNA follows: TGCGCCAGCAGCCAAGATGGGACTAGCGGCAACAATGAGCAGTTCTTC. It translates to CASSQDGTSGNNEQFF.